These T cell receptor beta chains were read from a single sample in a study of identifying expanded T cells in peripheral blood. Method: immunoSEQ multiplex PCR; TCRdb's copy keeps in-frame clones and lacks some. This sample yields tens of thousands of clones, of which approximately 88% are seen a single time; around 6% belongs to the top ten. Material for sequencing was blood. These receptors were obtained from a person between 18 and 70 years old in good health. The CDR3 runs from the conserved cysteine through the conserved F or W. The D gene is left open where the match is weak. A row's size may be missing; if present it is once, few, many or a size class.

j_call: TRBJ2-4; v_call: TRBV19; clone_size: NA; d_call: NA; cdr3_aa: CASSPSPQGAKNIQYF; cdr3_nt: TGTGCCAGTAGTCCCTCCCCGCAGGGAGCCAAAAACATTCAGTACTTC
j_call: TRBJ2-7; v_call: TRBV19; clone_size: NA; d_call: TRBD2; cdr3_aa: CASRGRGVSYEQYF; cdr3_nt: TGTGCCAGCCGAGGGCGGGGGGTCTCCTACGAGCAGTACTTC
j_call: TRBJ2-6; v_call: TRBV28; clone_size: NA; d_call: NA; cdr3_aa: CASMSEASGANVLTF; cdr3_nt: TGTGCCAGCATGAGTGAAGCCTCTGGGGCCAACGTCCTGACTTTC
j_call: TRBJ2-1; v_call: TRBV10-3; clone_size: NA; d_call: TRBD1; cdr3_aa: CAISSSETGEKVYNEQFF; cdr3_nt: TGTGCCATCAGTTCTTCCGAGACAGGGGAGAAGGTCTACAATGAGCAGTTCTTC
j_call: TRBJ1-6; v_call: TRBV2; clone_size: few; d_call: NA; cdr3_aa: CAGRQSSYNSPLHF; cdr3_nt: TGTGCCGGAAGACAGAGCTCCTATAATTCACCCCTCCACTTT
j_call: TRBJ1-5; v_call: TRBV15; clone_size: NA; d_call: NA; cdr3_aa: CATSRAPFNNQPQHF; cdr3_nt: TGTGCCACCAGCAGAGCACCCTTTAACAATCAGCCCCAGCATTTT
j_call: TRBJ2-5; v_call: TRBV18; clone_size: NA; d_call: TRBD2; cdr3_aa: CASSQTSGGLQETQYF; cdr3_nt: TGTGCCAGCTCACAAACTAGCGGGGGTTTACAAGAGACCCAGTACTTC
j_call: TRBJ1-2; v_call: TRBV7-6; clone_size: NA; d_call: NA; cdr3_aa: CASSPATGNYGYTF; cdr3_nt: TGTGCCAGCAGCCCTGCCACAGGGAACTATGGCTACACCTTC
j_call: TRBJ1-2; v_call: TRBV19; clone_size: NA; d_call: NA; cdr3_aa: CASSIGDGYTF; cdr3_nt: TGTGCCAGTAGTATCGGAGACGGCTACACCTTC
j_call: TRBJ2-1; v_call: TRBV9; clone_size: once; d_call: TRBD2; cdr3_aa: CASSDGGSSYNEQFF; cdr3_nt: TGTGCCAGCAGCGATGGCGGGAGCTCCTACAATGAGCAGTTCTTC
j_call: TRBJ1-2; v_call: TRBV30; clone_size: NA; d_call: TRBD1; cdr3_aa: CAWKAKGQGAGGYTF; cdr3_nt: TGTGCCTGGAAAGCAAAGGGACAGGGGGCAGGTGGCTACACCTTC
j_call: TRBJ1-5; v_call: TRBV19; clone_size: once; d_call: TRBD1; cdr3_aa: CASSITGQGPRPQHF; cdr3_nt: TGTGCCAGTAGTATTACGGGACAGGGGCCAAGGCCCCAGCATTTT
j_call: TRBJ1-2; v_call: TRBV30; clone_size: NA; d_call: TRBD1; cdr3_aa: CAWSSPRGGAGGYTF; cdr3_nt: TGTGCCTGGAGTTCCCCCAGAGGGGGCGCGGGCGGCTACACCTTC
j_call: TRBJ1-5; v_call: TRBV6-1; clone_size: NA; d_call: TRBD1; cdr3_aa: CASTSDRGGSQPQHF; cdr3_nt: TGTGCCAGCACCTCGGACAGGGGGGGTAGTCAGCCCCAGCATTTT
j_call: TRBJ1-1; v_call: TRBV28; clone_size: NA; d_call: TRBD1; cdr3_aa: CASSSGGGLMNTEAFF; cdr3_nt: TGTGCCAGCAGTTCAGGAGGGGGCCTCATGAACACTGAAGCTTTCTTT
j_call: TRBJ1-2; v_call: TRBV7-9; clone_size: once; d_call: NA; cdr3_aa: CASTLAGAVNYGYTF; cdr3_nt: TGTGCCAGCACCCTCGCCGGCGCCGTTAACTATGGCTACACCTTC
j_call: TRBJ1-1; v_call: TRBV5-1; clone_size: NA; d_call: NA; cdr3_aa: CASSLGAENTEAFF; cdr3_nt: TGCGCCAGCAGCTTGGGGGCCGAAAACACTGAAGCTTTCTTT
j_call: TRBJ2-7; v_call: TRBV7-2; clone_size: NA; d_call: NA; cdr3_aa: CASSFAGRLSYEQYF; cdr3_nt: TGTGCCAGCAGCTTTGCGGGACGGCTTTCCTACGAGCAGTACTTC
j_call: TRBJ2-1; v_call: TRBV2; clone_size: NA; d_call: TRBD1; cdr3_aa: CASRTDRAGDNEQFF; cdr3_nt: TGTGCCAGCAGGACTGACAGGGCGGGCGACAATGAGCAGTTCTTC
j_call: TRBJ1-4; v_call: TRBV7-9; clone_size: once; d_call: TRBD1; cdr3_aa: CASSPGTGINEKLFF; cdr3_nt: TGTGCCAGCAGCCCAGGGACAGGGATAAATGAAAAACTGTTTTTT
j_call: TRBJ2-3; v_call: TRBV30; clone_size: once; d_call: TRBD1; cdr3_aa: CAWSAGGTTDTQYF; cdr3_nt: TGTGCCTGGAGTGCAGGGGGTACAACAGATACGCAGTATTTT
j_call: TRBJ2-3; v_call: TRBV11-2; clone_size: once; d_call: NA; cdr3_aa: CASSSTRDTQYF; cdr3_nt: TGTGCCAGCAGCTCGACCCGAGATACGCAGTATTTT
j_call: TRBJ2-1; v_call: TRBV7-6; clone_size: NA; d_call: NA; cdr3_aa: CASSTGQTDEQFF; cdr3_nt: TGTGCCAGCAGCACTGGACAGACCGATGAGCAGTTCTTC
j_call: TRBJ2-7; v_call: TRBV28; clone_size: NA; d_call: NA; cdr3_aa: CASNVGGESSYEQYF; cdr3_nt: TGTGCCAGCAATGTAGGGGGGGAAAGCTCCTACGAGCAGTACTTC
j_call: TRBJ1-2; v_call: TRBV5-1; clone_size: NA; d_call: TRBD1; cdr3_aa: CASSFGQGLAGGYTF; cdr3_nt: TGCGCCAGCAGCTTTGGACAGGGCCTCGCCGGTGGCTACACCTTC
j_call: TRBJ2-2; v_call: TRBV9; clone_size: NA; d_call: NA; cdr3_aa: CASSLLPGELFF; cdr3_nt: TGTGCCAGCAGCCTCCTACCTGGGGAGCTGTTTTTT
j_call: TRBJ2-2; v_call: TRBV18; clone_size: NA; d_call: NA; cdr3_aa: CASSRPAGANTGELFF; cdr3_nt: TGTGCCAGCTCACGACCGGCAGGAGCGAACACCGGGGAGCTGTTTTTT
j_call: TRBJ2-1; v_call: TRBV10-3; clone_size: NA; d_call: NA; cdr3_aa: CAISEGGEQFF; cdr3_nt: TGTGCCATCAGTGAGGGGGGTGAGCAGTTCTTC
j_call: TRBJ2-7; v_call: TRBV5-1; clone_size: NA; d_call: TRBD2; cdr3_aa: CASSLDAGGAYEQYF; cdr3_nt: TGCGCCAGCAGCTTGGACGCGGGGGGCGCCTACGAGCAGTACTTC
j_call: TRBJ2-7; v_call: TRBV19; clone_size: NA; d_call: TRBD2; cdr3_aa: CASTPHYLEAGAYEQYF; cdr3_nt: TGTGCCAGTACTCCCCATTATTTAGAGGCGGGGGCCTACGAGCAGTACTTC
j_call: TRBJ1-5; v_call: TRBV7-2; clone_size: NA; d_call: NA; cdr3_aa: CASSLDYSNQPQHF; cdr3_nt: TGTGCCAGCAGCCTCGATTATAGCAATCAGCCCCAGCATTTT
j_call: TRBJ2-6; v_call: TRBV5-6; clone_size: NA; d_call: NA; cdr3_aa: CASSPGPSGANVLTF; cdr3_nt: TGTGCCAGCAGCCCAGGGCCGTCTGGGGCCAACGTCCTGACTTTC
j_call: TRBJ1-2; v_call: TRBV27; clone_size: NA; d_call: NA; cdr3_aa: CASRPDRPTYGYTF; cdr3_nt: TGTGCCAGCAGACCCGACAGGCCGACTTATGGCTACACCTTC
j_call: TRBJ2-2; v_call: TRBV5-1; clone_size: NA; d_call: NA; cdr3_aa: CASSLAASNTGELFF; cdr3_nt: TGCGCCAGCAGCTTGGCAGCCTCGAACACCGGGGAGCTGTTTTTT
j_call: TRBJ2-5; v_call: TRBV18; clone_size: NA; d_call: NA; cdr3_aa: CASSPINGEGETQYF; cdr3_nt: TGTGCCAGCTCACCAATTAACGGAGAAGGAGAGACCCAGTACTTC
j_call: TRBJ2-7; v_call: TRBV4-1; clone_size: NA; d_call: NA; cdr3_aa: CASSLQVGTYEQYF; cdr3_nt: TGCGCCAGCAGCCTCCAAGTCGGGACCTACGAGCAGTACTTC
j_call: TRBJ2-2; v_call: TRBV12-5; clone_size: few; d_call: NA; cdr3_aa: CASGLVMAPRGPGELFF; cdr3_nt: TGTGCTAGTGGTTTGGTAATGGCCCCCAGGGGTCCCGGGGAGCTGTTTTTT
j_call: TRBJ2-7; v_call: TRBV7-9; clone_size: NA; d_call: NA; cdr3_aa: CASSLGTATIEQYF; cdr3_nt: TGTGCCAGCAGCTTAGGGACAGCTACCATCGAGCAGTACTTC
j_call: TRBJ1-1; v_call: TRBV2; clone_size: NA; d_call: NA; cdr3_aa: CASRGRINTEAFF; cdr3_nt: TGTGCCAGCAGGGGAAGGATCAACACTGAAGCTTTCTTT
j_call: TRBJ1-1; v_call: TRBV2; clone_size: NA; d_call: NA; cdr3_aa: CASSVDGSANTEAFF; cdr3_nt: TGTGCCAGCAGTGTGGATGGGTCGGCGAACACTGAAGCTTTCTTT
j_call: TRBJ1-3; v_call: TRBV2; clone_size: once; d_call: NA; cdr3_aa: CASSDPGGIVNTIYF; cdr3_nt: TGTGCCAGCAGTGACCCTGGGGGTATCGTTAACACCATATATTTT
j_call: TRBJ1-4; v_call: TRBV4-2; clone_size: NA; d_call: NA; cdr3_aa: CASSQGDRPLEKLFF; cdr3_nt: TGTGCCAGCAGCCAAGGTGACAGGCCTCTCGAAAAACTGTTTTTT
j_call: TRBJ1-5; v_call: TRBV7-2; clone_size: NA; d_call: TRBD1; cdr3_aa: CASSITGTGIVPQHF; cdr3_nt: TGTGCCAGCAGCATCACCGGGACAGGCATTGTGCCCCAGCATTTT
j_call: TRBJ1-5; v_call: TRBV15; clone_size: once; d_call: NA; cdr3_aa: CATSRGVGTASNQPQHF; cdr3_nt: TGTGCCACCAGCAGAGGTGTAGGGACCGCGAGCAATCAGCCCCAGCATTTT
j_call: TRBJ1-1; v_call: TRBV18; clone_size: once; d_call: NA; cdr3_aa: CASSPYGTSTEAFF; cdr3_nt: TGTGCCAGCTCACCCTACGGGACCTCCACTGAAGCTTTCTTT
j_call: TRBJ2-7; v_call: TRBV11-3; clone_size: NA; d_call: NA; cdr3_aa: CASSSTVPPSIF; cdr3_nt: TGTGCCAGCAGCTCGACCGTCCCTCCTTCGATCTTC
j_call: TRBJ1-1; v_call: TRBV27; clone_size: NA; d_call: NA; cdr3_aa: CASSLWGDTEAFF; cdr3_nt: TGTGCCAGCAGTTTATGGGGGGACACTGAAGCTTTCTTT
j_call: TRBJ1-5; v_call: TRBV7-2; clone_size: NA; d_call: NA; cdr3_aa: CASSLDPGGGQPQHF; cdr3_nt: TGTGCCAGCAGCCTAGACCCCGGAGGGGGGCAGCCCCAGCATTTT
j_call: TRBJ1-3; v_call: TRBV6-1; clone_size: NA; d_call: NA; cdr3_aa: CASSDPWGYSGNTIYF; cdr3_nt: TGTGCCAGCAGTGATCCCTGGGGTTACTCTGGAAACACCATATATTTT
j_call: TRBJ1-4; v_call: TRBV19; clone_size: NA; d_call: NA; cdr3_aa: CASSISEKLFF; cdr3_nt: TGTGCCAGTAGTATATCTGAAAAACTGTTTTTT
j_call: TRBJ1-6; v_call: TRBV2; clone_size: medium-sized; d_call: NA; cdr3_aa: CASSGGTERSPLHF; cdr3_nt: TGTGCCAGCAGTGGAGGGACGGAGCGGTCACCCCTCCACTTT
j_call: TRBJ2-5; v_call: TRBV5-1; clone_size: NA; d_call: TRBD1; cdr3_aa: CASSLEGAEETQYF; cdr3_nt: TGCGCCAGCAGCTTGGAGGGGGCCGAGGAGACCCAGTACTTC
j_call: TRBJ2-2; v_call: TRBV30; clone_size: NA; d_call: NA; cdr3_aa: CAWSLQTGELFF; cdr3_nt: TGTGCCTGGAGTCTCCAGACCGGGGAGCTGTTTTTT
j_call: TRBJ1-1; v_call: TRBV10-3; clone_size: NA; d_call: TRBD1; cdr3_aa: CAVSESTGVKAFF; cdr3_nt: TGTGCCGTCAGTGAGTCCACAGGGGTAAAAGCTTTCTTC
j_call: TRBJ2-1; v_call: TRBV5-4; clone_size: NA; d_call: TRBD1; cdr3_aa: CASSSLGQYNEQFF; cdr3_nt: TGTGCCAGCAGCTCCCTGGGACAGTACAATGAGCAGTTCTTC
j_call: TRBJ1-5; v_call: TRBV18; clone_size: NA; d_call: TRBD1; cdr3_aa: CASSPGQVDSNQPQHF; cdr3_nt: TGTGCCAGCTCACCGGGACAGGTCGATAGCAATCAGCCCCAGCATTTT
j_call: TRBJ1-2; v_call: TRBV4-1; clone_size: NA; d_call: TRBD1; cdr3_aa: CASSHPDRTYGYTF; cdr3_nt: TGCGCCAGCAGCCACCCGGACAGGACTTATGGCTACACCTTC
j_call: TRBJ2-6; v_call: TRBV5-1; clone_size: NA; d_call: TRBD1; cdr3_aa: CASSLSRTGVGRSGANVLTF; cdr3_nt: TGCGCCAGCAGCTTGAGCCGGACAGGGGTTGGTAGATCTGGGGCCAACGTCCTGACTTTC
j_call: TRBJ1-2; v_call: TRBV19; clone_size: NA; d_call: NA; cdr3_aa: CASSIGTDYGYTF; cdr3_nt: TGTGCCAGTAGTATCGGGACGGACTATGGCTACACCTTC